The present TCR beta chain was sequenced within a study of blood T cell repertoires in COVID-19. On the study more broadly: Researchers got acute and convalescent COVID-19 samples from the United States, Italy and Spain.

V shed 8 bases, J shed 11 bases, and the junction held 14 bases outside the gene matches. Germline V lookup: CDR1 WNHNN, CDR2 SYGVQD (reference sequence). The CDR3 is made up of 14 amino acids. Study processing details: Amplified reference gene primers provided the basis for estimating nucleated cell counts. Measured with immunoSEQ multiplex PCR; TCRdb has only the in-frame clones, and not every one. Clonal size and the V and J genes are those of that table, whereas D and trimming came from the DNA. The sample contains some 80,000 clones, approximately 90% of which appear only once. The sequenced sample was peripheral blood. This rearrangement joins TRBV10-1 to TRBJ2-1, with TRBD1 matching 8 bases. The sequence derives from a human donor in a cohort sampled during active COVID-19. The CDR3 nucleotides read TGCGCCAGCCTGGGACAGGCGACGCGGCTTAAGCAGTTCTTC. Residues: CASLGQATRLKQFF.